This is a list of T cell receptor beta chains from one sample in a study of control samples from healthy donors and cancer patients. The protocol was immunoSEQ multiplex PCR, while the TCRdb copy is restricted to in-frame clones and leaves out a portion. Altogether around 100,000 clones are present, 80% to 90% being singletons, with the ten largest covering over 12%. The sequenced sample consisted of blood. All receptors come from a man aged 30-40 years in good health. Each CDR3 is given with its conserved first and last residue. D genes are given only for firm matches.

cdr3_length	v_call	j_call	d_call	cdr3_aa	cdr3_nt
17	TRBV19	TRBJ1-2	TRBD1	CASSIYSGTGNKDGYTF	TGTGCCAGTAGTATCTACTCTGGGACAGGCAATAAGGATGGCTACACCTTC
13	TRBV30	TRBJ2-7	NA	CAWKVLPGSEQYF	TGTGCCTGGAAGGTTCTACCGGGGTCCGAGCAGTACTTC
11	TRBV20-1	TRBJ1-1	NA	CSASSNTEAFF	TGCAGTGCTAGTTCGAACACTGAAGCTTTCTTT
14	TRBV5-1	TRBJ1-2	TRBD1	CASSATGGDYGYTF	TGCGCCAGCAGCGCTACAGGGGGCGACTATGGCTACACCTTC
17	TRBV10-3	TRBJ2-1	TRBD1	CAISKGAGGSSYNEQFF	TGTGCCATCAGCAAGGGGGCGGGTGGTAGCAGCTACAATGAGCAGTTCTTC
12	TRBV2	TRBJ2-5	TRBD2	CASTTSAETQYF	TGTGCCAGCACTACTAGCGCAGAGACCCAGTACTTC
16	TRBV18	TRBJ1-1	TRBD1	CASSPPGTGANTEAFF	TGTGCCAGCTCACCACCGGGGACAGGCGCGAACACTGAAGCTTTCTTT
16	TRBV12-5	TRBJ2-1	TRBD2	CASGSHPAGLGSEQFF	TGTGCTAGTGGTTCCCACCCGGCGGGACTAGGGAGTGAGCAGTTCTTC
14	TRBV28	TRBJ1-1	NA	CASSPGGRFGQAFF	TGTGCCAGCAGTCCCGGGGGTCGTTTTGGTCAGGCTTTCTTT
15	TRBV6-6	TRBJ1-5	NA	CASSRPPGQNQPQHF	TGTGCCAGCAGTAGGCCCCCAGGGCAGAATCAGCCCCAGCATTTT